This T cell receptor (beta chain) emerged from a study of T cell responses to AZD1222 COVID-19 vaccine. Study observations and caveats: Seropositive status at baseline applied to only a handful of AZD1222 recipients.

Profiled with immunoSEQ multiplex PCR; TCRdb holds only in-frame clones, not every one. Seen here are 83,000 or so clones, about 90% observed once, and the top ten hold 6% to 7.5%. The count of this clone is one. The target antigen is unknown. Trimming removed 6 bases from V and 8 bases from J; junction bases left unmatched: 12. The CDR3 length is 15 residues. Germline V CDR1 and CDR2: MDHEN, SYDVKM. The clonotype originates from an adult who received the AZD1222 COVID-19 vaccine. The chain couples TRBV28 to TRBJ2-4; 8 nucleotides match TRBD2. Sequences were derived from peripheral blood, sampled 28 days after the second AZD1222 dose. The CDR3 reads CASSSFGTSRYIQYF. DNA for the CDR3: TGTGCCAGCAGCTCCTTCGGGACTAGTCGCTACATTCAGTACTTC.